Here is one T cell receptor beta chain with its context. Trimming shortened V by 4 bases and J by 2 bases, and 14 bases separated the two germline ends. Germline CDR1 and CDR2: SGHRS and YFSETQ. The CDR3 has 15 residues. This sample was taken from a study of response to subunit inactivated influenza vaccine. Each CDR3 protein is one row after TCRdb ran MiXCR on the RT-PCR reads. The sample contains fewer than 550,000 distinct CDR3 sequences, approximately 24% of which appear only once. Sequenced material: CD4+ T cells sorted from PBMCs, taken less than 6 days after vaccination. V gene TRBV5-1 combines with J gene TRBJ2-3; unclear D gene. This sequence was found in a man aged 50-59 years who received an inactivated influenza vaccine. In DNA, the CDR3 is TGCGCCAGCAGCCCCGGTATGACTGACACAGATACGCAGTATTTT. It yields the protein CASSPGMTDTDTQYF. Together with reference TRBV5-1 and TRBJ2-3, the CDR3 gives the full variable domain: KAGVTQTPRYLIKTRGQQVTLSCSPISGHRSVSWYQQTPGQGLQFLFEYFSETQRNKGNFPGRFSGRQFSNSRSEMNVSTLELGDSALYLCASSPGMTDTDTQYFGPGTRLTVL.